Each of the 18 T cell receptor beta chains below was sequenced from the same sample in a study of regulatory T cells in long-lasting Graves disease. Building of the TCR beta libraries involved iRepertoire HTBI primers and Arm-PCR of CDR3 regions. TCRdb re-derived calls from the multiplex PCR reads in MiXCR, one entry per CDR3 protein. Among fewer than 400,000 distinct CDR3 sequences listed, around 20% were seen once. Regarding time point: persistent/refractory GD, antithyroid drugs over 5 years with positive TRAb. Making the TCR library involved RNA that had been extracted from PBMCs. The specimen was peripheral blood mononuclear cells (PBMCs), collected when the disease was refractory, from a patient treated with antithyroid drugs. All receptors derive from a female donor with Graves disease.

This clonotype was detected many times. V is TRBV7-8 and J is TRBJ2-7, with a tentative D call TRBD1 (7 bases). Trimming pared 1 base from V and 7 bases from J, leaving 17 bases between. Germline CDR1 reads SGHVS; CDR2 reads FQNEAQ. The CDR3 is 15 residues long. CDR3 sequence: CASSLGAGPGGEQYF. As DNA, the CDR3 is TGTGCCAGCAGCTTAGGCGCAGGTCCAGGGGGGGAGCAGTACTTC.

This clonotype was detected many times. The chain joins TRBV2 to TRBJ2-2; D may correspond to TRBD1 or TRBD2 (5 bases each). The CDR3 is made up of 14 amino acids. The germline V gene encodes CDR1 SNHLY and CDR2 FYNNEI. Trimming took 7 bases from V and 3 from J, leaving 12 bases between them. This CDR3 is CASIDGGHTGELFF. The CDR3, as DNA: TGTGCCAGCATAGATGGGGGTCACACCGGGGAGCTGTTTTTT. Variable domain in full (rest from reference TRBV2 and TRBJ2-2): EPEVTQTPSHQVTQMGQEVILRCVPISNHLYFYWYRQILGQKVEFLVSFYNNEISEKSEIFDDQFSVERPDGSNFTLKIRSTKLEDSAMYFCASIDGGHTGELFFGEGSRLTVL.

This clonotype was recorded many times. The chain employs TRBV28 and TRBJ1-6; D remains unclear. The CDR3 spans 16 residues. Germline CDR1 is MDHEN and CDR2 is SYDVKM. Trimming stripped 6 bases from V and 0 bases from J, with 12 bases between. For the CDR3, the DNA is TGTGCCAGCAGCTCCGGAGAGGGCTCCTATAATTCACCCCTCCACTTT. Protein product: CASSSGEGSYNSPLHF. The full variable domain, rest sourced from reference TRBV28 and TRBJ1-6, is DVKVTQSSRYLVKRTGEKVFLECVQDMDHENMFWYRQDPGLGLRLIYFSYDVKMKEKGDIPEGYSVSREKKERFSLILESASTNQTSMYLCASSSGEGSYNSPLHFGNGTRLTVT.

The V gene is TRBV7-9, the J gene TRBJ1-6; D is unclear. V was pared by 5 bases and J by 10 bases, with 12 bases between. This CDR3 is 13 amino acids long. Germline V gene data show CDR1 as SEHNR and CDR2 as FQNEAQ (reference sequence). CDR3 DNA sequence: TGTGCCAGCAGCCCCCCCGTGGGATCACCCCTCCACTTT. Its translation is CASSPPVGSPLHF.

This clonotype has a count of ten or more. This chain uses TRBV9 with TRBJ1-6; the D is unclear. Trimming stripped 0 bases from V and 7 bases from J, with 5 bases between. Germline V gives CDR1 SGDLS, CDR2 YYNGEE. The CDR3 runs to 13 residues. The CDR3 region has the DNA TGTGCCAGCAGCGTAGATGGAAATTCACCCCTCCACTTT. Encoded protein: CASSVDGNSPLHF.

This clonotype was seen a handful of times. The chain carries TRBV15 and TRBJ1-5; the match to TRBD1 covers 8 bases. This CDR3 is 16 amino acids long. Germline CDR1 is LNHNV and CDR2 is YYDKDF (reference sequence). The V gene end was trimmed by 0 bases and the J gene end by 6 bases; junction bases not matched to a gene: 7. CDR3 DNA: TGTGCCACCAGCAGAGATCAAGGACAGGGTCCTCAGCCCCAGCATTTT. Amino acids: CATSRDQGQGPQPQHF.

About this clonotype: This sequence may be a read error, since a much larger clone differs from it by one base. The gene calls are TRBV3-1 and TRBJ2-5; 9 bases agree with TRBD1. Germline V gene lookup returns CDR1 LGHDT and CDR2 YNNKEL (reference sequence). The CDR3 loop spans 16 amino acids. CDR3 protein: CTSSQGDRALEETQYF. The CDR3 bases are TGTACCAGCAGCCAAGGGGACAGGGCCCTCGAAGAGACCCAGTACTTC.

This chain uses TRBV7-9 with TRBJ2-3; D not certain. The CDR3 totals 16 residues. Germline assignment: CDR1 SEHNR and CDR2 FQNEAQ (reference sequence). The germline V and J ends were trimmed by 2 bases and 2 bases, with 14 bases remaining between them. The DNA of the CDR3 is TGTGCCAGCAGCTTACGACAAGGGCTGTCCACAGATACGCAGTATTTT. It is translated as CASSLRQGLSTDTQYF.

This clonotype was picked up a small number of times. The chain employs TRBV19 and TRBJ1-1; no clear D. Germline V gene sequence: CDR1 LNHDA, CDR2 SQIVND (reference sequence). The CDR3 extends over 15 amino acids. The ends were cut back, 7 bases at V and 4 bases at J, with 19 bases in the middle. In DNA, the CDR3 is TGTGCCAGTAATAGGGCCAGGACGGGGAGCACTGAAGCTTTCTTT. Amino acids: CASNRARTGSTEAFF.

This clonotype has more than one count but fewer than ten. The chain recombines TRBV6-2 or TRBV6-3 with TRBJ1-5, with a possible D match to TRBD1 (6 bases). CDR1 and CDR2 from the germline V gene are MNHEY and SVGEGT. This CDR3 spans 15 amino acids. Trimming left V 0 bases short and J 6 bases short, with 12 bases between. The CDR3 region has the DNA TGTGCCAGCAGTTACTCGAGGGGGGAAAGTCAGCCCCAGCATTTT. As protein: CASSYSRGESQPQHF.

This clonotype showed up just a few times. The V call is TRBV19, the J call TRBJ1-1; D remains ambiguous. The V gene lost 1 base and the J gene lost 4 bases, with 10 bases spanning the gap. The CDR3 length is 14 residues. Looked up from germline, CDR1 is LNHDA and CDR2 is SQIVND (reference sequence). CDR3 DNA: TGTGCCAGTAGTATAGTGGGATGGGGCACTGAAGCTTTCTTT. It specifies CASSIVGWGTEAFF.

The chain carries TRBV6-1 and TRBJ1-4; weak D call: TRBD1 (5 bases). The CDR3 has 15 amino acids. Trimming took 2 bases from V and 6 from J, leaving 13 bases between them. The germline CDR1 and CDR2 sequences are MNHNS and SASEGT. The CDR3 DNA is TGTGCCAGCAGTGAAACCGGGACTGCGTATGAAAAACTGTTTTTT. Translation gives CASSETGTAYEKLFF.

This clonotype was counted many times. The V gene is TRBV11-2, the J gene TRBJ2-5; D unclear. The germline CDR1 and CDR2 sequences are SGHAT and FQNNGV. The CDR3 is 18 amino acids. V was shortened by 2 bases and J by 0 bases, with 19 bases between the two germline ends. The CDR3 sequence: CASSLNAVAERYQETQYF. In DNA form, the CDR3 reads TGTGCCAGCAGCTTAAACGCCGTGGCAGAACGGTACCAAGAGACCCAGTACTTC.

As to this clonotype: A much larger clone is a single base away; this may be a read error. The CDR3 DNA sequence: TGTGCCAGCAGTTCCCCGAACTTTCAAGAGGCCCAGTACTTC. Translated: CASSSPNFQEAQYF. This chain uses TRBV6-5 with TRBJ2-5; D gene unclear. CDR1 is MNHEY, CDR2 SVGAGI, per germline. CDR3 length: 14 residues.

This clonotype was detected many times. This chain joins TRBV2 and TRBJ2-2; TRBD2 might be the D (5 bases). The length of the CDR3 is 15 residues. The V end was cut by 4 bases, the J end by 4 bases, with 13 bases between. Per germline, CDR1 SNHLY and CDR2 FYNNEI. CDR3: CASSVGERGTGELFF. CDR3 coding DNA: TGTGCCAGCAGTGTCGGGGAGCGTGGCACCGGGGAGCTGTTTTTT.

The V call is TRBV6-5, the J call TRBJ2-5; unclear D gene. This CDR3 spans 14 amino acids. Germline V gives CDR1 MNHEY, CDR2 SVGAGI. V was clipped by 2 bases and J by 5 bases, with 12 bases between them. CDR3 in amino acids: CASSYALGGETQYF. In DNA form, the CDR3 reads TGTGCCAGCAGTTACGCCTTAGGTGGGGAGACCCAGTACTTC.

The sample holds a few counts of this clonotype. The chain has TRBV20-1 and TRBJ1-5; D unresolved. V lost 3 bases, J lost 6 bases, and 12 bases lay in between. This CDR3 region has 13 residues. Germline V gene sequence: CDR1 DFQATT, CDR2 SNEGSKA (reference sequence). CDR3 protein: CSASGQVGQPQHF. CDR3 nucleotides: TGCAGTGCTAGTGGCCAGGTCGGTCAGCCCCAGCATTTT.

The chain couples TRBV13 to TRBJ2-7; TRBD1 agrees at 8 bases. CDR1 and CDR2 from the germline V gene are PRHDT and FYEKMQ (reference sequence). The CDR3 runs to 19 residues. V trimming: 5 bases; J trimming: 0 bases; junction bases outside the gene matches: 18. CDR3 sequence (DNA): TGTGCCAGCAGCGCCCAAGGGACAGGCCTCTCTAAAAGCTCCTACGAGCAGTACTTC. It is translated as CASSAQGTGLSKSSYEQYF.